What follows describes a single T cell receptor (beta chain). Its antigen is unknown. This entry is derived from a study of T cell responses to AZD1222 COVID-19 vaccine. The CDR3 runs to 16 residues. Germline V gene data show CDR1 as LGHNA and CDR2 as YSLEER. The V end was cut by 1 base, the J end by 7 bases, with 16 bases between. Profiled with immunoSEQ multiplex PCR; TCRdb holds only in-frame clones, not every one. The table lists approximately 130,000 clones, roughly 93% of them singletons, with around 3.1% in the top ten. Overall study results and limits: Baseline seropositivity characterized only a handful of AZD1222 recipients. The study found Spike-specific TCR breadth and depth rose after two AZD1222 doses. None of the repertoires were sampled until the peak T cell response had passed. Mapped onto spike, vaccine-associated CD4 TCRs spanned it and were dominant at 160-218 and 743-854.

This sequence was found in an adult in good health. This specimen consisted of peripheral blood, obtained on day 0 of AZD1222 vaccination. The chain is built from TRBV4-3 and TRBJ1-4, with a possible D match to TRBD1 (5 bases). CDR3 in DNA: TGCGCCAGCAGCCAAGCCCTCGGGGCCAGAGGTGAAAAACTGTTTTTT. Its protein is CASSQALGARGEKLFF.